This is a list of T cell receptor beta chains from one sample in a study of blood T cell repertoires in COVID-19. TCRdb's table, derived via immunoSEQ multiplex PCR, lists solely in-frame clones and lacks some. The sample holds approximately 190,000 clones; 75% to 90% are singletons and the top ten take roughly 6.4%. Sequenced material: peripheral blood. These receptors were obtained from a man in his 60s with acute or convalescent COVID-19. The conserved cysteine and the conserved F or W are not part of the CDR3 here. Fields, in order: V gene, J gene, CDR3 protein.

v_call: TRBV24-1
j_call: TRBJ2-1
cdr3_aa: ATSPGQGYNEQF

v_call: TRBV2
j_call: TRBJ1-5
cdr3_aa: ASSGQGMEPQH

v_call: TRBV5-5
j_call: TRBJ2-7
cdr3_aa: ASSPWTNYEQY

v_call: TRBV27
j_call: TRBJ1-3
cdr3_aa: ASSLTGASGNTIY

v_call: TRBV6-5
j_call: TRBJ2-7
cdr3_aa: ASSLSGYEQY

v_call: TRBV5-3
j_call: TRBJ1-2
cdr3_aa: ARLAGPGRGYT

v_call: TRBV6-1
j_call: TRBJ1-2
cdr3_aa: ASSEAGQGSYGYT

v_call: TRBV5-4
j_call: TRBJ2-7
cdr3_aa: ASSWRGSREDEQY

v_call: TRBV10-3
j_call: TRBJ2-1
cdr3_aa: AISESGEPEQF

v_call: TRBV24-1
j_call: TRBJ2-1
cdr3_aa: ATSDWRERGSYNEQF

v_call: TRBV16
j_call: TRBJ1-5
cdr3_aa: ASSQETGSNQPQH

v_call: TRBV5-4
j_call: TRBJ1-1
cdr3_aa: ASSLGGLTGLNTEAF

v_call: TRBV7-2
j_call: TRBJ1-5
cdr3_aa: ASSRTGVSNQPQH

v_call: TRBV6-2/TRBV6-3
j_call: TRBJ2-4
cdr3_aa: ASSRQTGQRNIQY

v_call: TRBV24-1
j_call: TRBJ2-1
cdr3_aa: ATSDWRLSYNEQF

v_call: TRBV7-3
j_call: TRBJ2-1
cdr3_aa: ASSFELAFPYNEQF

v_call: TRBV24-1
j_call: TRBJ2-7
cdr3_aa: ATSDTSSYEQY

v_call: TRBV2
j_call: TRBJ2-3
cdr3_aa: ASSGIGGHTDTQY

v_call: TRBV5-8
j_call: TRBJ1-2
cdr3_aa: ASSLGTDGYT

v_call: TRBV27
j_call: TRBJ1-4
cdr3_aa: ASRDRGTATNEKLF

v_call: TRBV4-2
j_call: TRBJ2-1
cdr3_aa: ASSQASSNEQF

v_call: TRBV3-1/TRBV3-2
j_call: TRBJ2-2
cdr3_aa: ASSQGTGLNAGELF

v_call: TRBV7-2
j_call: TRBJ2-3
cdr3_aa: ASSLPLAGTDTQY

v_call: TRBV6-5
j_call: TRBJ2-7
cdr3_aa: ASGEGTGRPYEQY

v_call: TRBV5-1
j_call: TRBJ2-1
cdr3_aa: ASSLGTGGNEQF

v_call: TRBV12-5
j_call: TRBJ1-2
cdr3_aa: ASGLGPHRDSKLYGYT

v_call: TRBV7-2
j_call: TRBJ1-3
cdr3_aa: ASSSNSGNTIY

v_call: TRBV2
j_call: TRBJ2-3
cdr3_aa: ASSPHSIKQGLGTDTQY

v_call: TRBV14
j_call: TRBJ1-1
cdr3_aa: ASSPLSYTEAF